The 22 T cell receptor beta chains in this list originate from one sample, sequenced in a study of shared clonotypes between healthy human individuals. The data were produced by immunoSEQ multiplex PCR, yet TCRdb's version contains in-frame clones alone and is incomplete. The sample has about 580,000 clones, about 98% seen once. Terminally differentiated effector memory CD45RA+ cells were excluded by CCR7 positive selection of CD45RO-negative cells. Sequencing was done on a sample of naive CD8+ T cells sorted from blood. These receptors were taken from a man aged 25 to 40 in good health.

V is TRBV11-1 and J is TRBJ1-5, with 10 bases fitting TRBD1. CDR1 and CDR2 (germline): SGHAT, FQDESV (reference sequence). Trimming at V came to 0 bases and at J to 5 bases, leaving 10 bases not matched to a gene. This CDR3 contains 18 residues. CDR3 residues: CASSLASLRTGGYQPQHF. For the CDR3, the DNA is TGTGCCAGCAGCTTAGCTAGCTTAAGGACAGGGGGGTATCAGCCCCAGCATTTT.

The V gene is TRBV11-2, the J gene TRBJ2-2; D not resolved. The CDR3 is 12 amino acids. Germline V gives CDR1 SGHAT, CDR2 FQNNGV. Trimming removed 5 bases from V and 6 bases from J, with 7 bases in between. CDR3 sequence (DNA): TGTGCCAGCAGCCTAAGGGCCGGGGAGCTGTTTTTT. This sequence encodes CASSLRAGELFF.

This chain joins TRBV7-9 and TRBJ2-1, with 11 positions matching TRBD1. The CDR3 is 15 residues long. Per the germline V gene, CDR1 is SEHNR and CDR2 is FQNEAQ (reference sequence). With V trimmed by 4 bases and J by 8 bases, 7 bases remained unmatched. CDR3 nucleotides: TGTGCCAGCAGCTCCCCGGGACAGGGGGTATATGAGCAGTTCTTC. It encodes CASSSPGQGVYEQFF.

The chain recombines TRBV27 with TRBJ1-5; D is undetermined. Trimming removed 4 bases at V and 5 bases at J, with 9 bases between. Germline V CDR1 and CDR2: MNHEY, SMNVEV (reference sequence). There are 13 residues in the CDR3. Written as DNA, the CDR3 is TGTGCCAGCAGTTCCAGCGATTATCAGCCCCAGCATTTT. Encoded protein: CASSSSDYQPQHF.

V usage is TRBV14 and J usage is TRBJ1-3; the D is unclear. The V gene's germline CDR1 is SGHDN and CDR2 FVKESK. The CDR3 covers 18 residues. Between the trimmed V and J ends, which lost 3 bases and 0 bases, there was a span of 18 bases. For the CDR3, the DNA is TGTGCCAGCAGCCACTCGGCCGCACTTGACCTCTCTGGAAACACCATATATTTT. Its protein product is CASSHSAALDLSGNTIYF.

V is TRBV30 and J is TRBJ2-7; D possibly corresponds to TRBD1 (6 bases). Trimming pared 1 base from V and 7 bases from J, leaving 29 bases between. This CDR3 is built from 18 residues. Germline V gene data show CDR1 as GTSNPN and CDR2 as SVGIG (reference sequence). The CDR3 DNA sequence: TGTGCCTGGAGTGGGGGACCAGGGGATGGAAGCCCCTATGGTGAGCAGTACTTC. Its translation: CAWSGGPGDGSPYGEQYF.

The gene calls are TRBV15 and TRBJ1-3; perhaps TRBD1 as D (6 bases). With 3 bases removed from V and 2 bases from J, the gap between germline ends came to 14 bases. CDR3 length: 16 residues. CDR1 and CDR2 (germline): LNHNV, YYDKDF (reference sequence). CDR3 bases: TGTGCCACCAGCAGTCCGTTGGACAGCGCTGGAAACACCATATATTTT. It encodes CATSSPLDSAGNTIYF.

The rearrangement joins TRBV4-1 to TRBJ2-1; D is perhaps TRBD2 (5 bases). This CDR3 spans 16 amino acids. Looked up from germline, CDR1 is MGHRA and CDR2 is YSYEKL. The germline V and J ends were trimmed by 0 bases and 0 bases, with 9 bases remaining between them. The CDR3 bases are TGCGCCAGCAGCCAAGATTTCGGGAACTCCTACAATGAGCAGTTCTTC. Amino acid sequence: CASSQDFGNSYNEQFF.

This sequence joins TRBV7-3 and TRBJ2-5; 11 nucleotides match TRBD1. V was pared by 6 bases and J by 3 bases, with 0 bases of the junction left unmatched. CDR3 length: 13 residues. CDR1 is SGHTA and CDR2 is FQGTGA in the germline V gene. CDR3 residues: CASRGQGEETQYF. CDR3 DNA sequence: TGTGCCAGCAGGGGACAGGGGGAAGAGACCCAGTACTTC.

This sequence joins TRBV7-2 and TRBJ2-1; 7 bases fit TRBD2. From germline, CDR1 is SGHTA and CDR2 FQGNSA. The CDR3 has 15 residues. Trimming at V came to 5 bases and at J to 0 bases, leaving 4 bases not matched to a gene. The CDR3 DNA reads TGTGCCAGCAGCCCGCGGGAGTACTCCTACAATGAGCAGTTCTTC. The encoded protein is CASSPREYSYNEQFF.

As DNA, the CDR3 is TGTGCCAGCAGCTTAGCGCTGTCGTATGGCTACACCTTC. It encodes CASSLALSYGYTF. V gene TRBV7-9 combines with J gene TRBJ1-2; D remains unclear. The CDR3 covers 13 residues. The germline V and J ends were trimmed by 0 bases and 5 bases, with 7 bases remaining between them. Germline CDR1 SEHNR, CDR2 FQNEAQ (reference sequence).

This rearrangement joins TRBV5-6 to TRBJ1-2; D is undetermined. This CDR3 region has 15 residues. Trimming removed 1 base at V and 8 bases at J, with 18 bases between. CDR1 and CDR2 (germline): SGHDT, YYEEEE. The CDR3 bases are TGTGCCAGCAGCTTGTCGGCTGGTGGCACAGAGGGCTACACCTTC. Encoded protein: CASSLSAGGTEGYTF.

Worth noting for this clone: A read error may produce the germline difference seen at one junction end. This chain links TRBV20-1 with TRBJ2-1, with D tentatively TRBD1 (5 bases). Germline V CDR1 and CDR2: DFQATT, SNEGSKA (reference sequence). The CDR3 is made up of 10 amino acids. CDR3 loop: CSANHYTGVF. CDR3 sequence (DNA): TGCAGTGCCAACCACTATACAGGCGTCTTC.

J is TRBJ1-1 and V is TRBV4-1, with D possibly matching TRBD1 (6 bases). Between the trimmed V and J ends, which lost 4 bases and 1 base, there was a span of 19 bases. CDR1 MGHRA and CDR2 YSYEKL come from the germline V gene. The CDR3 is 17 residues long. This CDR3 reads CASSLIPGGRSNTEAFF. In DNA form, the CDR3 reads TGCGCCAGCAGCCTCATTCCCGGGGGGCGGTCGAACACTGAAGCTTTCTTT.

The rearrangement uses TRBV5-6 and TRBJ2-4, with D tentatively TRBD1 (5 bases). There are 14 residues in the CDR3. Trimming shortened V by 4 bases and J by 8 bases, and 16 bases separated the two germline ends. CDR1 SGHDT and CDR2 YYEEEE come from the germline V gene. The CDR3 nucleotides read TGTGCCAGCAGCCACGTCGGCAGGGCGGACATTCAGTACTTC. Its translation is CASSHVGRADIQYF.

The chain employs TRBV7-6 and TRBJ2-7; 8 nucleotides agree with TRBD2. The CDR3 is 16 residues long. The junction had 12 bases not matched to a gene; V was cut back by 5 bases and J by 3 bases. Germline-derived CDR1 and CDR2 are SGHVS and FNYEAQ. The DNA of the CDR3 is TGTGCCAGCAGCCGTCCCAGCGGGAGTAATCTCTACGAGCAGTACTTC. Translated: CASSRPSGSNLYEQYF. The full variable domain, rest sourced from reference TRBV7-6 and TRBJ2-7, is GAGVSQSPRYKVTKRGQDVALRCDPISGHVSLYWYRQALGQGPEFLTYFNYEAQQDKSGLPNDRFSAERPEGSISTLTIQRTEQRDSAMYRCASSRPSGSNLYEQYFGPGTRLTVT.

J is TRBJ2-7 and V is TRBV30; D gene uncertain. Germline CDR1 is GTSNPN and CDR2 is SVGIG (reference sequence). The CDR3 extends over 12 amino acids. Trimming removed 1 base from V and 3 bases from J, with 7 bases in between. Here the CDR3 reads CAWSADNYEQYF. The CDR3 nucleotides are TGTGCCTGGAGTGCGGATAACTACGAGCAGTACTTC.

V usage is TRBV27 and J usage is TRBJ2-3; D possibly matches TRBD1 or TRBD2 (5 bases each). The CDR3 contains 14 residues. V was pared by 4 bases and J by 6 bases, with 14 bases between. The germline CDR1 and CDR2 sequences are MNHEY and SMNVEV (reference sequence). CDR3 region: CASSSGTQKDTQYF. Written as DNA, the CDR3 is TGTGCCAGCAGTTCCGGGACCCAAAAGGATACGCAGTATTTT.

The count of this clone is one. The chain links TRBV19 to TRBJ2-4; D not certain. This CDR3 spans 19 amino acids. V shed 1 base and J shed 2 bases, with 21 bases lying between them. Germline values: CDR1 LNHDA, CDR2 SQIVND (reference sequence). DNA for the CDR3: TGTGCCAGTAGTATAGTCTATCTGTTCCGGGCCGGGTCCAAAAACATTCAGTACTTC. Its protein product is CASSIVYLFRAGSKNIQYF.

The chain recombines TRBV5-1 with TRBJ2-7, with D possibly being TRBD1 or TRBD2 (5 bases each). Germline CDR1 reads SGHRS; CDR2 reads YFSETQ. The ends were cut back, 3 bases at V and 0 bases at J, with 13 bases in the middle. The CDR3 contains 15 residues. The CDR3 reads CASSWGTVTSYEQYF. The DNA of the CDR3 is TGCGCCAGCAGCTGGGGGACCGTAACCTCCTACGAGCAGTACTTC. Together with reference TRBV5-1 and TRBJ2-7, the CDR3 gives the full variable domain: KAGVTQTPRYLIKTRGQQVTLSCSPISGHRSVSWYQQTPGQGLQFLFEYFSETQRNKGNFPGRFSGRQFSNSRSEMNVSTLELGDSALYLCASSWGTVTSYEQYFGPGTRLTVT.

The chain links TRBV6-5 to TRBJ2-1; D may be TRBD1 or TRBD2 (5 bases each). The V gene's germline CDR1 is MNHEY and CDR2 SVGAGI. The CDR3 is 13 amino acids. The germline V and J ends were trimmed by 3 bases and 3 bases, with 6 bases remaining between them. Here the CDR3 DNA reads TGTGCCAGCAGTTATGGGGGCTACAATGAGCAGTTCTTC. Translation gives CASSYGGYNEQFF.

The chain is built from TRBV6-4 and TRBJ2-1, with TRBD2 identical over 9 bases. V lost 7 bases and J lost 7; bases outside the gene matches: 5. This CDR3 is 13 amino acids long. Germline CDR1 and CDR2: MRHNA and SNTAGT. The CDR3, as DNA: TGTGCCAGCATTAGACTAGCGGCTAATGAGCAGTTCTTC. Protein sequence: CASIRLAANEQFF.